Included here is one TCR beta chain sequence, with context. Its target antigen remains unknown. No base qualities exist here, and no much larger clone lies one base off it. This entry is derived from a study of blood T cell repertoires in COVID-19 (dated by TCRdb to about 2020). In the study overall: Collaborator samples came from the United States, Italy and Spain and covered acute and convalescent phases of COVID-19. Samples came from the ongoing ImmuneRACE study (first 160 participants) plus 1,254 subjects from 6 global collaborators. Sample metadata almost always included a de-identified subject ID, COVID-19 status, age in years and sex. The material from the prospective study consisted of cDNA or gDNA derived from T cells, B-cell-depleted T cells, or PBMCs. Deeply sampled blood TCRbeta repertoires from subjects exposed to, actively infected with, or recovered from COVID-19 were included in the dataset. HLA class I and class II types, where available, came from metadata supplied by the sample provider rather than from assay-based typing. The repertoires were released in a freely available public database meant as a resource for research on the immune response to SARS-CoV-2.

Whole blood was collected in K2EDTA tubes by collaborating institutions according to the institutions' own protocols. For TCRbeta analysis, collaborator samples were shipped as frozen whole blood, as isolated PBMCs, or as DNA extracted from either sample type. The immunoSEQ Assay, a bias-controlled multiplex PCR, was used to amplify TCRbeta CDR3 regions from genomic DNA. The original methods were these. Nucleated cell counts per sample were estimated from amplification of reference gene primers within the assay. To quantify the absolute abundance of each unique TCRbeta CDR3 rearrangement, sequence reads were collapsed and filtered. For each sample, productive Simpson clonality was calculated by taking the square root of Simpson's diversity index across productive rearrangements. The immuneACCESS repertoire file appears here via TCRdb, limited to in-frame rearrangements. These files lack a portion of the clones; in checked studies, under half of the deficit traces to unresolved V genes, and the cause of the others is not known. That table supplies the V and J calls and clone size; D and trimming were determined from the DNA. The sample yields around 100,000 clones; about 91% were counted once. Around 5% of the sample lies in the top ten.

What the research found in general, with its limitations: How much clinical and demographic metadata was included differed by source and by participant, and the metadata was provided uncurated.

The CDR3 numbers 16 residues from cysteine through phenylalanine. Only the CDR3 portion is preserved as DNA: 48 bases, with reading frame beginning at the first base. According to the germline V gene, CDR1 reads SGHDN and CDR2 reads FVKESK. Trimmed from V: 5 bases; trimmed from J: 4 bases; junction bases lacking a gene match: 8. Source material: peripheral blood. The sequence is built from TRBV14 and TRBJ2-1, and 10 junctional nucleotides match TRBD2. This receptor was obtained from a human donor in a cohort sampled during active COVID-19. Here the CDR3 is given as CASSRSSGRRYNEQFF. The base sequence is TGTGCCAGCAGCAGATCTAGCGGGAGAAGATACAATGAGCAGTTCTTC.